The 8 T cell receptor beta chains given below trace back to one sample, sequenced in a study of T cells after yellow fever vaccination. From the 5' RACE reads, TCRdb called clonotypes with MiXCR, one entry per CDR3 protein. The sample carries 250,000 or so distinct CDR3 sequences, 3.6% recorded once. The source material was PBMCs, sampled 15 days after the yellow fever booster vaccination. The receptors stem from a man aged 18 to 35 who received the YFV17D yellow fever vaccine.

This clonotype was recorded at least ten times. This chain connects TRBV6-5 to TRBJ2-7, with a possible D match to TRBD2 (5 bases). CDR3 size: 14 residues. With 0 bases removed from V and 3 bases from J, the gap between germline ends came to 9 bases. Germline lookup yields CDR1 MNHEY and CDR2 SVGAGI. The CDR3 DNA is TGTGCCAGCAGTTACTCCCGGGCGGGCTACGAGCAGTACGTC. It is translated as CASSYSRAGYEQYV.

This clonotype was detected ten times or more. This chain uses TRBV4-2 with TRBJ2-3, with TRBD2 identical over 10 bases. V was clipped by 5 bases and J by 1 base; unmatched bases: 6. Germline CDR1 LGHNA, CDR2 YNFKEQ. CDR3 length: 16 amino acids. The CDR3 region is CASSSPSGGRTDTQYF. CDR3 coding DNA: TGTGCCAGCAGCTCCCCTAGCGGGGGCCGCACAGATACGCAGTATTTT.

This clonotype was detected ten times or more. The CDR3 here is CASSVEPRQGADEQFF. In DNA, the CDR3 is TGTGCCAGCAGCGTAGAACCAAGGCAGGGGGCAGATGAGCAGTTCTTC. This chain joins TRBV9 and TRBJ2-1; TRBD1 matches 8 bases. CDR1 and CDR2 from the germline V gene are SGDLS and YYNGEE. J lost 8 bases, V lost 0 bases, and 10 bases had no gene match. The CDR3 contains 16 residues.

The sample holds many counts of this clonotype. This chain uses TRBV5-1 with TRBJ1-4; 7 nucleotides match TRBD1. With 0 bases clipped from V and 5 bases from J, the junction kept 1 base outside the gene matches. The CDR3 is 14 amino acids. CDR1 and CDR2 (germline): SGHRS, YFSETQ. The CDR3 spells CASSLGRGNEKLFF. In DNA form, the CDR3 reads TGCGCCAGCAGCTTGGGCAGGGGGAATGAAAAACTGTTTTTT.

A note on this clonotype: The junction and the germline gene differ at one end; a read error may be behind it. The chain uses TRBV12-3 or TRBV12-4 and TRBJ1-1; no clear D gene. The CDR3 sequence is 13 residues long. The DNA for the CDR3 is TGTGCCAGCAGTCCATCCCTGAACACTGAAGCTCTCTTT. Protein: CASSPSLNTEALF.

At least ten counts were recorded for this clonotype. The V call is TRBV10-3, the J call TRBJ1-1; maybe TRBD1 (5 bases). CDR3 length equals 14 residues. Germline CDR1 is ENHRY and CDR2 is SYGVKD. V gave up 7 bases and J gave up 3 bases, with 15 bases separating them. Here the CDR3 DNA reads TGTGCCATCACTGGGCAGGGTGGATACACTGAAGCTTTCTTT. Protein product: CAITGQGGYTEAFF.

This clonotype has a count of ten or more. This rearrangement joins TRBV7-2 to TRBJ2-3; 9 bases are a match to TRBD2. The CDR3 spans 17 residues. Germline values: CDR1 SGHTA, CDR2 FQGNSA. Trimming cost V 3 bases and J 0 bases; bases outside gene matches: 7. This chain's CDR3 is CASSFAASGVSTDTQYF. Here the CDR3 DNA reads TGTGCCAGCAGCTTTGCGGCTAGCGGGGTGAGCACAGATACGCAGTATTTT.

This clonotype was seen repeatedly, ten times or more. V is TRBV7-2 and J is TRBJ1-5, with 7 bases matching TRBD1. The CDR3 is made up of 16 amino acids. Germline values: CDR1 SGHTA, CDR2 FQGNSA. The J segment lost 0 bases and the V segment lost 6 bases, leaving 8 bases of the junction unmatched. The CDR3 nucleotides read TGTGCCAGCAGTTCACTGCAGGGGGGTAGCAATCAGCCCCAGCATTTT. Translation gives CASSSLQGGSNQPQHF.